This T cell receptor beta chain was documented in a study of shared clonotypes between healthy human individuals. The run depth of the assay was deep. Libraries were prepared by immunoSEQ multiplex PCR; TCRdb keeps only in-frame clonotypes and omits some of them. Among about 2.4 million clones listed, roughly 93% were seen once. The CDR3 sequence is 14 residues long. V was pared by 0 bases and J by 4 bases, with 7 bases between. From germline, CDR1 is LNHNV and CDR2 YYDKDF (reference sequence). The study's findings and limits: Across four donors, naive CD4 shared around 5%, naive CD8 3.5% to 4%, memory CD4 2.3%, memory CD8 about 0.38%. Specimens sampled were limited to blood, with tissue repertoires likely differing.

In regard to this clone: Its antigen is unidentified.

The donor population consisted of healthy HIV-negative adults with no recent acute infections or vaccinations. The sequence derives from a man between 18 and 29 years old in good health. Some clones in this sample may be carry-over from other donors' samples. V is TRBV15 and J is TRBJ1-3; no definite D call. Material: naive CD4+ T cells from PBMCs. Subset noted: CD45RA+ positively selected. The CDR3 loop reads CATSRDGRGNTIYF. The CDR3 DNA follows: TGTGCCACCAGCAGAGATGGAAGAGGAAACACCATATATTTT.